A selection of T cell receptor beta chains follows, all from one sample in a study of T cells in Graves' hyperthyroidism and ophthalmopathy. TCRdb analysed the multiplex PCR reads with MiXCR anew, one entry per CDR3 protein. The sample yields a few hundred thousand distinct CDR3 sequences, about a sixth seen once. Sample: blood. These receptors were taken from an older woman with Graves' ophthalmopathy. Each CDR3 is given with its conserved first and last residue. Each record gives: V gene, clone size, J gene, D gene, CDR3 DNA, CDR3 protein. D genes are given only for firm matches. The listing skips clone size in some rows; elsewhere it reads once, few, many or a size class.

>TRBV7-9|few|TRBJ1-4|TRBD1
TGTGCCAGCAGCCCACGGACAGGGGGTCCGCCAGAACTGTTTTTT
CASSPRTGGPPELFF
>TRBV28|many|TRBJ2-2|TRBD2
TGTGCCAGCCGAGCGGGGACCCTAGCCGGGGAGCTGTTTTTT
CASRAGTLAGELFF
>TRBV5-1|many|TRBJ1-1|.
TGCGCCAGCAGCTTGATCAGGCAGGCCCAAACTGAAGCTTTCTTT
CASSLIRQAQTEAFF
>TRBV6-2/TRBV6-3|.|TRBJ1-5|TRBD1
TGTGCCAGCAGTTACTCTGGGACAGGAAGTAGCAATCAGCCCCAGCATTTT
CASSYSGTGSSNQPQHF
>TRBV4-2|.|TRBJ2-5|.
TGTGCCAGCAGCCAAGGAACAGGGTCGGGGGAGACCCAGTACTTC
CASSQGTGSGETQYF
>TRBV12-3/TRBV12-4|many|TRBJ1-1|.
TGTGCCAGCAGGTATAGGCGGGGAGGGACTGAAGCTTTCTTT
CASRYRRGGTEAFF
>TRBV18|.|TRBJ2-6|.
TGTGCCAGCTCAGAACATACCCTTTATAGCTCTGGGGCCAACGTCCTGACTTTC
CASSEHTLYSSGANVLTF
>TRBV19|many|TRBJ1-5|.
TGTGCCAGTAGTTTCAATAGCAATCAGCCCCAGCATTTT
CASSFNSNQPQHF
>TRBV7-9|.|TRBJ1-5|.
TGTGCCAGCAGCGAGTACGGGCCGAATCAGCCCCAGCATTTT
CASSEYGPNQPQHF
>TRBV20-1|many|TRBJ1-1|.
TGCAGTGCAAAAGTAAGACGTCCGAACACTGAAGCTTTCTTT
CSAKVRRPNTEAFF
>TRBV4-3|few|TRBJ1-2|.
TGCGCCAGCAGCCCCCGGGGCGGTGGCTACACCTTC
CASSPRGGGYTF
>TRBV3-1|.|TRBJ2-5|TRBD1
TGTGCCAGCAGCCGTGGGACAGGGGGCGCGGAAGAGACCCAGTACTTC
CASSRGTGGAEETQYF
>TRBV5-6|many|TRBJ2-7|.
TGTGCCAGCAGCTTGATTTTCGCCTACGAGCAGTACTTC
CASSLIFAYEQYF
>TRBV3-1|.|TRBJ2-2|.
TGTGCCAGCAGCCAAAGGGGGAGGTCCACCGGGGAGCTGTTTTTT
CASSQRGRSTGELFF
>TRBV3-1|few|TRBJ1-1|.
TGTGCCAGCAGCCTCGGGGGTAGGGCTTTCTTT
CASSLGGRAFF
>TRBV5-1|.|TRBJ2-4|.
TGCGCCAGCAGCCCAGGACACCTGGGGGGCAAAAACATTCAGTACTTC
CASSPGHLGGKNIQYF
>TRBV11-2|many|TRBJ2-7|TRBD2
TGTGCCAGCACCCACCTAGCGGGAGGCGAGCAGTACTTC
CASTHLAGGEQYF
>TRBV5-8|.|TRBJ2-5|.
TGTGCCAGCAGCTTGATAGGGAGTTATCAAGAGACCCAGTACTTC
CASSLIGSYQETQYF
>TRBV6-1|many|TRBJ2-3|.
TGTGCCAGCACGGGGAGAATGGTCGGGGATACGCAGTATTTT
CASTGRMVGDTQYF
>TRBV12-3/TRBV12-4|many|TRBJ2-2|TRBD2
TGTGCCAGCAGTAGACTAGCGGGCGCGAACACCGGGGAGCTGTTTTTT
CASSRLAGANTGELFF
>TRBV5-1|few|TRBJ2-5|.
TGCGCCAGCAGCTTGTTCTCCAGTGGTGAGACCCAGTACTTC
CASSLFSSGETQYF
>TRBV4-2|.|TRBJ2-7|TRBD1
TGTGCCAGCAGCCACACCGGACAGGGTGATGAGCAGTACTTC
CASSHTGQGDEQYF
>TRBV30|many|TRBJ2-3|.
TGTGCCTGGCAAAGCGGCGGTGGGGATACGCAGTATTTT
CAWQSGGGDTQYF
>TRBV5-6|many|TRBJ2-3|.
TGTGCCAGCAGCCCGGGCCTTACCGCCACAGATACGCAGTATTTT
CASSPGLTATDTQYF
>TRBV27|many|TRBJ2-1|.
TGTGCCAGCAACCGCCCCGGGACCACCTCCAATGAGCAGTTCTTC
CASNRPGTTSNEQFF
>TRBV12-3/TRBV12-4|many|TRBJ2-3|TRBD2
TGTGCCAGCAGTTGGGGGGGGAGCACAGATACGCAGTATTTT
CASSWGGSTDTQYF
>TRBV5-1|many|TRBJ2-7|TRBD1
TGCGCCAGCAGCATAGGGACAGGGTATACCTACGAGCAGTACTTC
CASSIGTGYTYEQYF
>TRBV28|many|TRBJ2-7|.
TGTGCCAGCAGACGTATAGGGCTAGTGGACGAGCAGTACTTC
CASRRIGLVDEQYF
>TRBV5-1|.|TRBJ1-5|TRBD1
TGCGCCAGCAGCTTGACAGGGGCCAATCAGCCCCAGCATTTT
CASSLTGANQPQHF
>TRBV18|.|TRBJ2-7|TRBD1
TGTGCCAGCTCACCCCCCAGACAGGGTGATACTGTGTACGAGCAGTACTTC
CASSPPRQGDTVYEQYF
>TRBV7-9|many|TRBJ2-3|TRBD2
TGTGCCAGCAGCCGGACTAGCGGCACAGATACGCAGTATTTT
CASSRTSGTDTQYF
>TRBV12-3/TRBV12-4|few|TRBJ2-3|TRBD1
TGTGCCAGCAGTTTTTCAGGGGGTAAAGATACGCAGTATTTT
CASSFSGGKDTQYF
>TRBV6-2/TRBV6-3|.|TRBJ2-6|.
TGTGCCAGCAGAGACCAGGGCTTTGGGGCCAACGTCCTGACTTTC
CASRDQGFGANVLTF
>TRBV19|few|TRBJ2-6|.
TGTGCCAGTAGTATAGTATTGGTGGGGCCTGGGGCCAACGTCCTGACTTTC
CASSIVLVGPGANVLTF
>TRBV20-1|.|TRBJ1-2|.
TGCAGTGCTAGAGATTGGCAGAACTATGGCTACACCTTC
CSARDWQNYGYTF
>TRBV5-4|.|TRBJ1-4|.
TGTGCCAGCAGCGTGGACGGTGAAAAACTGTTTTTT
CASSVDGEKLFF
>TRBV28|many|TRBJ2-5|TRBD2
TGTGCCAGCAGCTCACTAGCGGAGAGACAAGAGACCCAGTACTTC
CASSSLAERQETQYF
>TRBV20-1|many|TRBJ1-2|TRBD1
TGCAGTGCTAGGGGGACAGGGGAAGGCTACACCTTC
CSARGTGEGYTF
>TRBV6-1|few|TRBJ1-1|.
TGTGCCAGCGCCCGGGGGAAATGGGCTGAAGCTTTCTTT
CASARGKWAEAFF
>TRBV6-2/TRBV6-3|many|TRBJ2-1|.
TGTGCCAGCAGTTACGGCTCAGGGTCCTACAATGAGCAGTTCTTC
CASSYGSGSYNEQFF
>TRBV28|many|TRBJ2-3|.
TGTGCCAGCAGTCTCCAGGCAGATACGCAGTATTTT
CASSLQADTQYF